This is a list of T cell receptor beta chains from one sample in a study of blood T cell repertoires in COVID-19. Sequencing used immunoSEQ multiplex PCR; TCRdb keeps in-frame clones, though not all of them. The sample has approximately 280,000 clones; nearly 90% are singletons. The source material was PBMCs or T cells enriched from blood (not recorded which). These receptors all come from a woman aged 55-70 years who had recovered from COVID-19. CDR3s leave out the opening cysteine and the closing phenylalanine or tryptophan. A D gene is named only where the DNA matches it firmly.

v_call: TRBV5-1
d_call: NA
cdr3_aa: ASAPRGRSTEAF

v_call: TRBV30
d_call: NA
cdr3_aa: AAGPGLAAEKLF

v_call: TRBV7-9
d_call: TRBD1
cdr3_aa: ASSRRTGGYGYT

v_call: TRBV11-2
d_call: NA
cdr3_aa: ASSLSPGRDGGYT

v_call: TRBV6-5
d_call: TRBD2
cdr3_aa: ASSPTSGGPRTQY

v_call: TRBV5-1
d_call: TRBD2
cdr3_aa: ASSLVGLAGDYQETQY

v_call: TRBV6-1
d_call: NA
cdr3_aa: ASSERGTETYEQY

v_call: TRBV7-9
d_call: NA
cdr3_aa: ASSLAASSPAYGYT

v_call: TRBV5-4
d_call: TRBD1
cdr3_aa: ASSPGQDYEQY

v_call: TRBV12-3/TRBV12-4
d_call: NA
cdr3_aa: ASSFDIVGSQH

v_call: TRBV28
d_call: NA
cdr3_aa: ASSLFGGYEQY